This T cell receptor beta chain derives from a study of T cells after yellow fever vaccination. TCRdb re-called the 5' RACE reads through MiXCR, storing one row per CDR3 protein. The table has hundreds of thousands of distinct CDR3 sequences, roughly 8% seen once. Per germline, CDR1 SGHRS and CDR2 YFSETQ. The CDR3 consists of 17 residues. The germline V and J ends were trimmed by 7 bases and 0 bases, with 17 bases remaining between them. This clonotype was seen many times. The receptor comes from a man between 18 and 29 years old who received the YFV17D yellow fever vaccine. This specimen was PBMCs, taken more than 40 days after the first yellow fever vaccination. The chain has TRBV5-1 and TRBJ2-6; a weak D match, TRBD2 (6 bases). The CDR3 DNA reads TGCGCCAGCCCTCGCGCGGGACTTCTCTCTGGGGCCAACGTCCTGACTTTC. This codes for CASPRAGLLSGANVLTF.